These T cell receptor beta chains were read from a single sample in a study of molecular identifiers for immune sequencing clone quantification. Via MiXCR, TCRdb re-called the PCR reads, giving one row per CDR3 protein. The table includes hundreds of thousands of distinct CDR3 sequences, roughly 23% detected once. The sequencing input was naive CD8+ T cells from blood, with Jurkat cell RNA spiked in. Every receptor here comes from a human donor in good health. Some libraries in this study had Jurkat cell RNA spiked in. Both conserved end residues are part of each CDR3. D genes are given only for firm matches. Not all rows give a size; the values are once, few, many and, for expanded clones, a class.

D	J	size	V	CDR3	DNA
NA	TRBJ2-7	NA	TRBV12-3/TRBV12-4	CASSPRPGKTYEQYF	TGTGCCAGCAGCCCTCGACCGGGAAAAACCTACGAGCAGTACTTC
TRBD2	TRBJ2-1	many	TRBV7-2	CASSPPGAGSYNEQFF	TGTGCCAGCAGCCCCCCCGGAGCGGGGTCCTACAATGAGCAGTTCTTC
NA	TRBJ2-3	few	TRBV5-1	CASSLVSQSTDTQYF	TGCGCCAGCAGCTTGGTTAGTCAGAGCACAGATACGCAGTATTTT
TRBD2	TRBJ2-2	NA	TRBV30	CAWTSGDIGELFF	TGTGCCTGGACTAGCGGGGACATCGGGGAGCTGTTTTTT
TRBD1	TRBJ1-1	once	TRBV5-3	CASSLGPTGGAYTAAFF	TGTGCCAGCAGCTTGGGACCGACAGGGGGCGCTTATACTGCAGCTTTCTTT
NA	TRBJ1-1	many	TRBV7-9	CASSAVGAEAFF	TGTGCCAGCAGCGCCGTTGGGGCTGAAGCTTTCTTT
NA	TRBJ1-3	NA	TRBV27	CASSLWRGNTIYF	TGTGCCAGCAGTTTATGGCGGGGAAACACCATATATTTT
NA	TRBJ2-3	many	TRBV5-1	CASRSGTTAEGTQYF	TGCGCCAGCAGATCCGGGACGACCGCAGAGGGTACGCAGTATTTT
NA	TRBJ2-5	NA	TRBV3-1	CASSQVSGGGQRETQYF	TGTGCCAGCAGCCAAGTATCAGGCGGGGGACAACGGGAGACCCAGTACTTC
NA	TRBJ2-3	many	TRBV27	CASSLLAWDPTDTQYF	TGTGCCAGCAGTTTACTAGCGTGGGACCCTACAGATACGCAGTATTTT
TRBD1	TRBJ2-2	many	TRBV6-2/TRBV6-3	CASQGADTGELFF	TGTGCCAGTCAGGGGGCTGACACCGGGGAGCTGTTTTTT
NA	TRBJ2-3	many	TRBV9	CASSVDWAATDTQYF	TGTGCCAGCAGCGTAGACTGGGCGGCCACAGATACGCAGTATTTT
TRBD2	TRBJ2-7	NA	TRBV14	CASSRSERESYEQSF	TGTGCCAGCAGCCGGTCCGAGCGGGAGTCCTACGAGCAGTCCTTC
NA	TRBJ2-7	NA	TRBV5-1	CTSSQVQGGWEQYF	TGCACCAGCAGCCAGGTCCAGGGGGGCTGGGAGCAGTACTTC
TRBD1	TRBJ2-2	few	TRBV28	CASSPRTGGAPGELFF	TGTGCCAGCAGTCCCCGGACAGGGGGCGCACCCGGGGAGCTGTTTTTT
NA	TRBJ2-3	many	TRBV9	CASSPEGGGPADTQYF	TGTGCCAGCAGCCCAGAGGGGGGAGGGCCCGCAGATACGCAGTATTTT
NA	TRBJ1-2	many	TRBV6-5	CASSNPGLGYGYTF	TGTGCCAGCAGTAATCCAGGGCTAGGCTATGGCTACACCTTC
NA	TRBJ2-7	many	TRBV20-1	CSATGSSSYEQYF	TGCAGTGCTACCGGGTCTAGCTCCTACGAGCAGTACTTC
NA	TRBJ2-1	few	TRBV11-2	CASSLEGGEQFF	TGTGCCAGCAGCTTAGAGGGCGGTGAGCAGTTCTTC
NA	TRBJ1-2	many	TRBV7-2	CASSLYKNYGYTF	TGTGCCAGCAGCTTATACAAGAACTATGGCTACACCTTC
NA	TRBJ1-4	many	TRBV7-9	CASSTWDNNEKLFF	TGTGCCAGCAGCACATGGGACAATAATGAAAAACTGTTTTTT
NA	TRBJ2-1	NA	TRBV7-9	CASSSPGENVYNEQFF	TGTGCCAGCAGCTCCCCCGGGGAGAACGTCTACAATGAGCAGTTCTTC
TRBD2	TRBJ2-3	many	TRBV4-3	CASSHPTSGESDTQYF	TGCGCCAGCAGCCACCCGACTAGCGGGGAGTCCGATACGCAGTATTTT
TRBD2	TRBJ2-3	NA	TRBV6-2/TRBV6-3	CASSYSERGGFDTQYF	TGTGCCAGCAGTTACTCAGAGCGGGGGGGCTTTGATACGCAGTATTTT
NA	TRBJ2-3	NA	TRBV4-3	CASSQDWVRGTDTQYF	TGCGCCAGCAGCCAAGATTGGGTCAGGGGCACAGATACGCAGTATTTT
NA	TRBJ1-2	few	TRBV6-6	CASSYVGTAVEGYTF	TGTGCCAGCAGTTACGTCGGGACGGCCGTTGAGGGCTACACCTTC
NA	TRBJ2-3	few	TRBV19	CASSILPASTDTQYF	TGTGCCAGTAGTATATTGCCAGCGAGCACAGATACGCAGTATTTT
TRBD1	TRBJ1-4	NA	TRBV30	CAWSWTGSTNEKLFF	TGTGCCTGGAGTTGGACAGGGTCTACTAATGAAAAACTGTTTTTT
NA	TRBJ2-5	many	TRBV7-9	CASSSTRDTKETQYF	TGTGCCAGCAGCTCTACCCGGGACACGAAAGAGACCCAGTACTTC
NA	TRBJ2-5	many	TRBV28	CASSPPRVGETQYF	TGTGCCAGCAGTCCCCCGCGCGTTGGGGAGACCCAGTACTTC
TRBD2	TRBJ2-3	few	TRBV11-3	CASRGLGTDTQYF	TGTGCCAGCAGAGGACTAGGAACAGATACGCAGTATTTT
NA	TRBJ2-1	many	TRBV7-2	CASSSVKGHNEQFF	TGTGCCAGCAGCTCAGTTAAGGGTCACAATGAGCAGTTCTTC
TRBD1	TRBJ1-2	few	TRBV27	CASSFGTGDGYTF	TGTGCCAGCAGCTTCGGGACAGGGGATGGCTACACCTTC
NA	TRBJ2-3	many	TRBV28	CASGGRRADTQYF	TGTGCCAGCGGAGGGAGGAGGGCAGATACGCAGTATTTT
NA	TRBJ1-1	few	TRBV7-6	CASSSTSGLMNTEAFF	TGTGCCAGCAGCTCCACTTCGGGACTGATGAACACTGAAGCTTTCTTT
TRBD1	TRBJ2-3	few	TRBV7-9	CASSVRDRESTDTQYF	TGTGCCAGCAGCGTCCGGGACAGGGAGAGCACAGATACGCAGTATTTT
NA	TRBJ2-3	NA	TRBV5-1	CASSLVAFSTDPPSF	TGCGCCAGCAGCTTGGTTGCCTTCAGCACAGATCCGCCGTCTTTT
NA	TRBJ2-1	few	TRBV4-3	CASSQEGRGIYNEQFF	TGCGCCAGCAGCCAAGAGGGTCGGGGAATTTACAATGAGCAGTTCTTC
TRBD1	TRBJ1-6	few	TRBV27	CASSLIAGTGRDSPLHF	TGTGCCAGCAGTTTAATCGCGGGGACAGGGAGGGATTCACCCCTCCACTTT
TRBD1	TRBJ1-3	NA	TRBV7-9	CASSRRDRGVGNTIYF	TGTGCCAGCAGCCGCCGGGACAGGGGTGTTGGAAACACCATATATTTT
NA	TRBJ2-2	NA	TRBV7-2	CASSLNTGGLFF	TGTGCCAGCAGTCTTAACACCGGGGGGCTGTTTTTT
TRBD2	TRBJ2-3	few	TRBV10-3	CAISESTSGVSTDTQYF	TGTGCCATCAGTGAGTCGACTAGCGGGGTTAGCACAGATACGCAGTATTTT
TRBD2	TRBJ2-5	many	TRBV14	CASSPLAGLQETQYF	TGTGCCAGCAGCCCACTAGCGGGCTTACAAGAGACCCAGTACTTC
NA	TRBJ2-5	few	TRBV19	CASSPRGIETQYF	TGTGCCAGTAGTCCCAGGGGTATCGAGACCCAGTACTTC
TRBD1	TRBJ2-7	NA	TRBV9	CASSVGQGRNYEQYF	TGTGCCAGCAGCGTAGGACAGGGGAGGAACTACGAGCAGTACTTC
NA	TRBJ1-3	NA	TRBV15	CATSRDIQVSGNTIYF	TGTGCCACCAGCAGAGACATACAGGTCTCTGGAAACACCATATATTTT
TRBD1	TRBJ2-2	NA	TRBV9	CASSARTGRNTGELFF	TGTGCCAGCAGCGCTCGGACAGGAAGAAACACCGGGGAGCTGTTTTTT
NA	TRBJ2-5	many	TRBV12-3/TRBV12-4	CASSSRTGEETQYF	TGTGCCAGCAGTTCCCGGACTGGGGAAGAGACCCAGTACTTC
TRBD1	TRBJ2-3	NA	TRBV9	CANSATQGADTQYF	TGTGCCAACAGCGCCACACAGGGGGCAGATACGCAGTATTTT
NA	TRBJ1-1	NA	TRBV9	CASSIGGGENTEAFF	TGTGCCAGCAGCATAGGTGGAGGAGAGAACACTGAAGCTTTCTTT
NA	TRBJ1-2	few	TRBV7-9	CASSLAPGDIYGYTF	TGTGCCAGCAGCTTAGCGCCGGGGGACATATATGGCTACACCTTC
NA	TRBJ2-7	NA	TRBV7-9	CASSARTPTCEQYF	TGTGCCAGCAGCGCCCGGACACCAACCTGCGAGCAGTACTTC
NA	TRBJ2-1	few	TRBV4-3	CASSPSRGATYNEQFF	TGCGCCAGCAGCCCCTCCAGGGGGGCCACCTACAATGAGCAGTTCTTC
TRBD1	TRBJ1-2	few	TRBV29-1	CSAHPDRDNYGYTF	TGCAGCGCCCACCCGGACAGGGACAACTATGGCTACACCTTC
NA	TRBJ2-7	many	TRBV7-9	CASSLVYRKSSYEQYF	TGTGCCAGCAGCTTAGTCTATCGGAAGAGCTCCTACGAGCAGTACTTC
NA	TRBJ2-6	NA	TRBV7-9	CASSPPVANVLTF	TGTGCCAGCAGCCCTCCTGTGGCCAACGTCCTGACTTTC
NA	TRBJ2-3	NA	TRBV20-1	CSATIGFIQGKGDTQYF	TGCAGTGCTACCATAGGATTCATACAGGGAAAGGGAGATACGCAGTATTTT